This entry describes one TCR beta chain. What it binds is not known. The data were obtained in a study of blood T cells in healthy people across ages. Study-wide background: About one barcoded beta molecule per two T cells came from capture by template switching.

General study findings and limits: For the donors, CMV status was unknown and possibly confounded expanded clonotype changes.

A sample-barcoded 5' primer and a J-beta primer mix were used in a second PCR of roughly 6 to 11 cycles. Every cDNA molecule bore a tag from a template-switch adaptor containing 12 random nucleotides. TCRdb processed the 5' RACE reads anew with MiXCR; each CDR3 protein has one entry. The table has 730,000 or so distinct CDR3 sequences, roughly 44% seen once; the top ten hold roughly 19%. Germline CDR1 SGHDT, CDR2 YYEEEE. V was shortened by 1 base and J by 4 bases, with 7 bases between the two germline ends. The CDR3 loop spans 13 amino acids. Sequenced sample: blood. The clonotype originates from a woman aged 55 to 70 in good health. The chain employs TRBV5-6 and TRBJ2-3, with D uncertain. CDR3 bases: TGTGCCAGCAGCTTGCCCGCAGCAGATACGCAGTATTTT. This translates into CASSLPAADTQYF.